This entry features one T cell receptor beta chain sequence. Germline V CDR1 and CDR2: MNHEY, SVGAGI. The ends were cut back, 6 bases at V and 6 bases at J, with 12 bases in the middle. The CDR3 totals 13 residues. As handled by the study authors: Using reference gene primer amplification, nucleated cell counts were estimated. TCRdb's table, derived via immunoSEQ multiplex PCR, lists solely in-frame clones and lacks some. V and J calls and clone size are copied from that table; D and trimming were computed from the DNA. Of approximately 33,000 clones in the sample, over 65% were seen once. The sample belongs to a study of blood T cell repertoires in COVID-19. Study at large: The samples span acute and convalescent COVID-19 from the United States, Italy and Spain. T cells, B-cell-depleted T cells, or PBMCs supplied cDNA or gDNA.

The sample was peripheral blood. The clonotype comes from a man aged 70-80 years with acute or convalescent COVID-19. V gene TRBV6-5 combines with J gene TRBJ1-5; perhaps TRBD1 as D (5 bases). The CDR3 bases are TGTGCCAGCAGCGACCGGGGGAGTCAGCCCCAGCATTTT. This translates into CASSDRGSQPQHF.